A selection of T cell receptor beta chains follows, all from one sample in a study of immune characterization of retroperitoneal liposarcoma. TCRdb re-called the PCR reads through MiXCR, storing one row per CDR3 protein. The data contain around 10,000 distinct CDR3 sequences, 27% of them seen just once; the ten biggest clones take up 8% to 9.5%. The sample consisted of tumor tissue. The receptors were gathered from a female donor with retroperitoneal liposarcoma. CDR3s include the opening cysteine and the closing phenylalanine or tryptophan. D genes are given only for firm matches. Only some rows state a clone size, as once, few, many or a class for expanded clones.

clone_size	v_call	d_call	j_call	cdr3_aa	cdr3_nt
.	TRBV5-3	TRBD1	TRBJ2-7	CASSKTGQGLSYEQYF	TGTGCCAGCAGCAAAACGGGACAGGGCCTTTCCTACGAGCAGTACTTC
many	TRBV7-2	.	TRBJ2-1	CASSLDGGYEQFF	TGTGCCAGCAGCCTCGACGGGGGCTACGAGCAGTTCTTC
few	TRBV4-2	.	TRBJ1-4	CASSQGGRTNEKLFF	TGTGCCAGCAGCCAAGGGGGGCGAACTAATGAAAAACTGTTTTTT
many	TRBV6-1	.	TRBJ1-1	CASSDGLGFGQAFF	TGTGCCAGCAGTGATGGGCTTGGTTTCGGGCAAGCTTTCTTT
few	TRBV6-5	.	TRBJ2-3	CASSYSPASPPDTQYF	TGTGCCAGCAGTTACTCCCCTGCTTCCCCGCCAGATACGCAGTATTTT
many	TRBV6-1	.	TRBJ2-1	CASKWNDGTYEQFF	TGTGCCAGCAAGTGGAACGACGGTACCTACGAGCAGTTCTTC
few	TRBV6-1	.	TRBJ2-7	CASSDEAHYEQYF	TGTGCCAGCAGTGATGAGGCGCACTACGAGCAGTACTTC
.	TRBV25-1	.	TRBJ2-1	CASSEEGLVHEQFF	TGTGCCAGCAGTGAAGAGGGTCTAGTCCATGAGCAGTTCTTC
.	TRBV7-6	TRBD1	TRBJ1-4	CAVNPGTGDEKLFF	TGTGCCGTAAATCCCGGGACAGGGGACGAAAAACTGTTTTTT
medium-sized	TRBV6-1	.	TRBJ2-7	CASTINYEQYF	TGTGCCAGCACCATAAACTACGAGCAGTACTTC
.	TRBV19	TRBD1	TRBJ2-3	CASSISLRQGTTDTQYF	TGTGCCAGTAGTATAAGTCTGAGACAGGGGACTACAGATACGCAGTATTTT
once	TRBV12-3/TRBV12-4	.	TRBJ2-3	CASSPGGSTDTQYF	TGTGCCAGCAGTCCCGGAGGAAGCACAGATACGCAGTATTTT
few	TRBV12-3/TRBV12-4	.	TRBJ2-7	CASTGTNNEQYF	TGTGCCAGCACCGGGACCAACAATGAGCAGTACTTC
many	TRBV11-1	.	TRBJ2-3	CASSSTDTQYF	TGTGCCAGCAGCTCCACAGATACGCAGTATTTT
.	TRBV27	TRBD1	TRBJ1-2	CASARDRNHGYTF	TGTGCCAGCGCCCGGGACAGGAACCATGGCTACACCTTC
few	TRBV7-6	TRBD2	TRBJ2-5	CASYKGGGFQETQYF	TGTGCCAGCTACAAGGGCGGGGGGTTCCAAGAGACCCAGTACTTC
many	TRBV6-1	.	TRBJ2-1	CASSETGHSYEQFF	TGTGCCAGCAGTGAGACAGGCCACTCCTACGAGCAGTTCTTC
.	TRBV7-6	.	TRBJ2-1	CASSLAPDRSDTQFF	TGTGCCAGCAGCTTAGCGCCAGATAGGTCAGATACGCAGTTCTTC
many	TRBV7-3	TRBD1	TRBJ2-1	CASSLTGTDYNEQFF	TGTGCCAGCAGCTTAACAGGGACAGACTACAATGAGCAGTTCTTC
many	TRBV12-3/TRBV12-4	.	TRBJ1-6	CASSLFGRTNSPLHF	TGTGCCAGCAGTTTATTCGGAAGGACAAATTCACCCCTCCACTTT
many	TRBV6-1	.	TRBJ2-5	CASTGHREGQETQYF	TGTGCCAGCACGGGCCACAGGGAGGGCCAAGAGACCCAGTACTTC
.	TRBV7-2	TRBD1	TRBJ2-1	CATNANQGAYGQFF	TGTGCCACCAACGCCAATCAGGGGGCTTACGGGCAGTTCTTC
.	TRBV7-3	.	TRBJ2-2	CAGSSTLNTGELFF	TGTGCCGGCAGCTCGACCCTAAACACCGGGGAGCTGTTTTTT
.	TRBV20-1	TRBD2	TRBJ2-1	CSAPDPGLIAHEQFF	TGCAGTGCTCCCGACCCGGGACTAATAGCCCATGAGCAGTTCTTC
.	TRBV11-3	.	TRBJ2-7	CASRDHYNEQYF	TGTGCCAGCAGGGACCATTACAATGAGCAGTACTTC
few	TRBV7-2	.	TRBJ2-4	CASSLVTGTKNIQYF	TGTGCCAGCAGCTTGGTTACAGGGACCAAAAACATTCAGTACTTC